The 9 T cell receptor beta chains below all came from one sample that was sequenced in a study of shared clonotypes between healthy human individuals. TCRdb's copy holds only in-frame clones and misses some; the assay was immunoSEQ multiplex PCR. The table includes 1.5 million to 2.5 million clones, about 94% detected once. Naive CD8 cells were CD45RO-negative, positively selected for CCR7, excluding terminally differentiated effector memory CD45RA+ cells. Sequenced material: naive CD8+ T cells sorted from blood. Source of these receptors: a man aged 18 to 29 in good health.

The chain combines TRBV2 with TRBJ2-1; D assignment may be TRBD1 or TRBD2 (5 bases each). CDR1 SNHLY and CDR2 FYNNEI come from the germline V gene. V was cut by 3 bases and J by 10 bases, with 10 bases left in between. CDR3 length equals 12 residues. CDR3 DNA sequence: TGTGCCAGCAGTGATGAGGGGTTCGAGCAGTTCTTC. It is translated as CASSDEGFEQFF.

The chain has TRBV6-6 and TRBJ2-1, with D hard to call. Germline values: CDR1 MNHNY, CDR2 SVGAGI (reference sequence). The CDR3 spans 13 residues. Trimming took off 7 bases at V and 4 bases at J, with 11 bases between the two ends. DNA for the CDR3: TGTGCCAGCACCCTAAGTGAATACAATGAGCAGTTCTTC. It specifies CASTLSEYNEQFF.

This chain joins TRBV7-9 and TRBJ1-1, with 9 nucleotides matching TRBD1. With V trimmed by 5 bases and J by 3 bases, 4 bases remained unmatched. The CDR3 is made up of 14 amino acids. CDR1 is SEHNR and CDR2 is FQNEAQ in the germline V gene (reference sequence). The CDR3 bases are TGTGCCAGCAGCCGGACAGGGGCTTACACTGAAGCTTTCTTT. Protein product: CASSRTGAYTEAFF.

The gene calls are TRBV19 and TRBJ1-1; possible D gene TRBD1, 6 bases. The CDR3 loop spans 12 amino acids. The germline CDR1 and CDR2 sequences are LNHDA and SQIVND (reference sequence). The CDR3: CAVRTDNTEAFF. Here the CDR3 DNA reads TGTGCTGTAAGGACAGACAACACTGAAGCTTTCTTT.

The V call is TRBV5-4, the J call TRBJ2-7; D is ambiguous. V dropped 3 bases and J dropped 0 bases, with 7 bases sitting between them. The CDR3 covers 13 residues. From germline, CDR1 is SGHNT and CDR2 YYREEE (reference sequence). CDR3 sequence (DNA): TGTGCCAGCAGCTGGCCTAGCTCCTACGAGCAGTACTTC. Encoded protein: CASSWPSSYEQYF.

To note about this clone: The same CDR3 also results from other DNA sequences found in this sample. V usage is TRBV19 and J usage is TRBJ1-5, with TRBD1 as a possible D gene (5 bases). CDR1 LNHDA and CDR2 SQIVND come from the germline V gene (reference sequence). The V and J ends lost 3 bases and 3 bases respectively, with 9 bases between them. The CDR3 is 14 residues long. The CDR3 DNA is TGTGCCAGTAGTATCAGGGATCACAATCAGCCCCAGCATTTT. It yields the protein CASSIRDHNQPQHF.

The rearrangement links TRBV6-5 to TRBJ2-1; 12 nucleotides agree with TRBD1. Germline CDR1 is MNHEY and CDR2 is SVGAGI. The junction had 9 bases not matched to a gene; V was cut back by 4 bases and J by 8 bases. The CDR3 consists of 16 residues. In DNA, the CDR3 is TGTGCCAGCAGTTCCCCAGGGACAGGGGGCGTTCATGAGCAGTTCTTC. Amino acid sequence: CASSSPGTGGVHEQFF.

The rearrangement uses TRBV6-1 and TRBJ2-1, with D unresolved. Trimming shortened V by 3 bases and J by 4 bases, and 16 bases separated the two germline ends. CDR3 size: 16 residues. Germline V CDR1 and CDR2: MNHNS, SASEGT. CDR3 nucleotides: TGTGCCAGCAGTGATCTTACAGTCTTCCTTTACAATGAGCAGTTCTTC. Its translation is CASSDLTVFLYNEQFF.

The chain uses TRBV5-1 and TRBJ2-3, with 8 positions matching TRBD2. This CDR3 is 16 amino acids long. Germline trimming cut 0 bases from V and 0 bases from J; bases unmatched to any gene: 3. Germline V gene sequence: CDR1 SGHRS, CDR2 YFSETQ. CDR3 sequence (DNA): TGCGCCAGCAGCTTGGGGCGGGAGGCGAGCACAGATACGCAGTATTTT. Its translation is CASSLGREASTDTQYF. The variable domain in full, completed from reference TRBV5-1 and TRBJ2-3, reads KAGVTQTPRYLIKTRGQQVTLSCSPISGHRSVSWYQQTPGQGLQFLFEYFSETQRNKGNFPGRFSGRQFSNSRSEMNVSTLELGDSALYLCASSLGREASTDTQYFGPGTRLTVL.